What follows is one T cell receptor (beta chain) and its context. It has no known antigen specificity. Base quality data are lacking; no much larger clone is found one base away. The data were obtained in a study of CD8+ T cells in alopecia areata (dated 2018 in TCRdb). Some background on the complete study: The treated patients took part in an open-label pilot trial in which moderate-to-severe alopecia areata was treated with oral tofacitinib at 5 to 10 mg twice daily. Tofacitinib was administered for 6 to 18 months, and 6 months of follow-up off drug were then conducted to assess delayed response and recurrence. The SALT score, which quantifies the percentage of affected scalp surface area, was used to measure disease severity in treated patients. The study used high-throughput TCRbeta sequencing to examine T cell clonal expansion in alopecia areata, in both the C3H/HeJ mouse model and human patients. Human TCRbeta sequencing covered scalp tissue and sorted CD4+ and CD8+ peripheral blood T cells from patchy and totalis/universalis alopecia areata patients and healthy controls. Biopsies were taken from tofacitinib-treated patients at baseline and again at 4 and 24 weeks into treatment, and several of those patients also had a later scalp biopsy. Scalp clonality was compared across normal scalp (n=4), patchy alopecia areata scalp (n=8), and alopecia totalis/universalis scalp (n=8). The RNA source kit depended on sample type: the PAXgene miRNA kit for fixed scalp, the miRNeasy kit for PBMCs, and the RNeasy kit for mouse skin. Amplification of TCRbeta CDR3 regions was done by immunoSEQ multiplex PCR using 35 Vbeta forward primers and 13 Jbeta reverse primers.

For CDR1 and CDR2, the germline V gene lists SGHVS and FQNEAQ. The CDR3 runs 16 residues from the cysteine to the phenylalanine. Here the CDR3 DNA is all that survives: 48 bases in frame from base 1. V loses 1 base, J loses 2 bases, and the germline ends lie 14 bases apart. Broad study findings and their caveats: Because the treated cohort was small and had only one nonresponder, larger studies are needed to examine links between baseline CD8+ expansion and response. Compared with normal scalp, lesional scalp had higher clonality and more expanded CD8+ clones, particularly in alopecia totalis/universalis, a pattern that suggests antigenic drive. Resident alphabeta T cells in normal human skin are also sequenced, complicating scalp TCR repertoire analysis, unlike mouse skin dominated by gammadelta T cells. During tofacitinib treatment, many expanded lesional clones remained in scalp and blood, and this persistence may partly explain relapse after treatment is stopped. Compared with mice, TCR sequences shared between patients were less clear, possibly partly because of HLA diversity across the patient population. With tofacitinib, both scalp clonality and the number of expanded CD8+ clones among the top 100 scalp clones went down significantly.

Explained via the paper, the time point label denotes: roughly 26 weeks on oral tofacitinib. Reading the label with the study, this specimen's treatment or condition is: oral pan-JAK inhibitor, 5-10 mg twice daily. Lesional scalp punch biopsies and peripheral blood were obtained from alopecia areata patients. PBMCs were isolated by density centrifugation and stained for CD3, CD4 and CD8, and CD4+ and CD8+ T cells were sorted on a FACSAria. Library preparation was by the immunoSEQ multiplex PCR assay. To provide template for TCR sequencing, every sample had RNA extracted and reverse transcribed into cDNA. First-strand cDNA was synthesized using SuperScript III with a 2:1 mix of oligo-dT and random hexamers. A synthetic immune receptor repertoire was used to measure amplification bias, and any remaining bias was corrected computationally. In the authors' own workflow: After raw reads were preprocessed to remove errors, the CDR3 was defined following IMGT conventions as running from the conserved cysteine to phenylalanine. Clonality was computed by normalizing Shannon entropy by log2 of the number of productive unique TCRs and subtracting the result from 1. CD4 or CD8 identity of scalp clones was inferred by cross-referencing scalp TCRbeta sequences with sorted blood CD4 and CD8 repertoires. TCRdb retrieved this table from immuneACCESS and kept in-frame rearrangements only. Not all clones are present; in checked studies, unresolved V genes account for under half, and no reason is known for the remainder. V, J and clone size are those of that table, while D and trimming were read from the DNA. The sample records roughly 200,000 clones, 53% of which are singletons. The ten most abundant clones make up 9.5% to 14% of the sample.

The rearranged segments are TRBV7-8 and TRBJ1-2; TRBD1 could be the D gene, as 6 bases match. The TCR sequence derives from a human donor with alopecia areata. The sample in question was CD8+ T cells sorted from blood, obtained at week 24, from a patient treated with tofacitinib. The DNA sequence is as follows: TGTGCCAGCAGCTTAGGTTTCGGGGGGCAAAACTATGGCTACACCTTC. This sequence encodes CASSLGFGGQNYGYTF.